Listed here are 17 T cell receptor beta chains from one sample, sequenced in a study of neurological immune-mediated disorders. TCRdb re-called the 5' RACE reads with MiXCR, one entry per CDR3 protein. The table includes 25,000 to 35,000 distinct CDR3 sequences, around 14% detected once. The sample was PBMCs. Receptors were obtained from an older man in good health.

This clonotype has a count of ten or more. The rearrangement uses TRBV5-5 and TRBJ2-7; 8 positions agree with TRBD2. The CDR3 covers 16 residues. V gave up 0 bases and J gave up 0 bases; unmatched junction bases: 5. CDR1 is SGHKS, CDR2 YYEKEE, per germline (reference sequence). The CDR3 reads CASSLDPRGVSYEQYF. CDR3 nucleotides: TGTGCCAGCAGCTTGGATCCGCGGGGGGTCTCCTACGAGCAGTACTTC.

Many counts were recorded for this clonotype. V and J are TRBV7-2 and TRBJ2-2; D call uncertain. Trimming pared 3 bases from V and 0 bases from J, leaving 14 bases between. Germline lookup yields CDR1 SGHTA and CDR2 FQGNSA. The CDR3 has 17 amino acids. The CDR3: CASSFGSGTANTGELFF. The CDR3 coding sequence is TGTGCCAGCAGCTTCGGCAGTGGAACGGCGAACACCGGGGAGCTGTTTTTT.

This clonotype was detected ten times or more. The J gene is TRBJ2-6, the V gene TRBV12-3 or TRBV12-4, with TRBD2 matching 7 bases. The CDR3 contains 15 residues. J was trimmed by 1 base and V by 6 bases; bases with no gene match: 3. CDR3 sequence: CASRGGGSGANVLTF. The CDR3 nucleotides are TGTGCCAGCAGGGGGGGGGGATCTGGGGCCAACGTCCTGACTTTC.

In this sample, this clonotype turned up many times. The V and J genes are TRBV10-3 and TRBJ2-7; a weak D match, TRBD2 (5 bases). The CDR3 loop spans 11 amino acids. Germline CDR1 is ENHRY and CDR2 is SYGVKD. Between the trimmed V and J ends, which lost 4 bases and 7 bases, there was a span of 8 bases. DNA for the CDR3: TGTGCCATCAGTGGCGGAGGAGAGCAGTACTTC. This gives the protein CAISGGGEQYF.

In this sample, this clonotype turned up many times. The chain carries TRBV5-1 and TRBJ2-2; no firm D call. Germline V gene lookup returns CDR1 SGHRS and CDR2 YFSETQ. The length of the CDR3 is 14 residues. V was shortened by 6 bases and J by 0 bases, with 9 bases between the two germline ends. The CDR3 spells CASKATANTGELFF. The CDR3 nucleotides are TGCGCCAGCAAGGCAACCGCGAACACCGGGGAGCTGTTTTTT.

The CDR3 sequence: CDNGRGYEKLFF. The CDR3 bases are TGTGACAATGGGCGGGGCTATGAAAAACTGTTTTTT. This chain links TRBV7-8 with TRBJ1-4; D might be TRBD1 (5 bases). The germline V gene has CDR1 SGHVS and CDR2 FQNEAQ. The CDR3 consists of 12 residues. The entire variable domain, with the rest obtained from reference TRBV7-8 and TRBJ1-4, is as follows: GAGVSQSPRYKVAKRGQDVALRCDPISGHVSLFWYQQALGQGPEFLTYFQNEAQLDKSGLPSDRFFAERPEGSVSTLKIQRTQQEDSAVYLCDNGRGYEKLFFGSGTQLSVL.

This clonotype was recorded many times. The rearrangement links TRBV5-1 to TRBJ1-1; unclear D gene. The CDR3 sequence is 13 residues long. V was trimmed by 4 bases and J by 0 bases, leaving 7 bases between them. Germline V lookup: CDR1 SGHRS, CDR2 YFSETQ. CDR3 protein: CASSDTVNTEAFF. The CDR3 nucleotides read TGCGCCAGCAGCGACACGGTGAACACTGAAGCTTTCTTT.

This clonotype has ten or more counts. V usage is TRBV2 and J usage is TRBJ2-7, with D possibly TRBD1 on 5 matching bases. V lost 1 base and J lost 5, with 12 bases in between. Germline values: CDR1 SNHLY, CDR2 FYNNEI. CDR3 length equals 14 residues. This chain's CDR3 is CASSEGQGINEQYF. The CDR3 bases are TGTGCCAGCAGTGAAGGGCAGGGAATTAACGAGCAGTACTTC.

By share, this clonotype ranks as medium-sized. The V gene is TRBV10-3, the J gene TRBJ1-6; TRBD1 is a possible D gene (6 bases). Germline V gene sequence: CDR1 ENHRY, CDR2 SYGVKD. The CDR3 is 16 residues long. V gave up 3 bases and J gave up 4 bases, with 13 bases separating them. The CDR3 reads CAISDIAGTYNSPLHF. In DNA form, the CDR3 reads TGTGCCATCAGTGACATCGCCGGGACATATAATTCACCCCTCCACTTT.

As to this clonotype: The CDR3 carries no conserved terminal phenylalanine or tryptophan, so it likely arises from a read error. The chain uses TRBV19 and TRBJ1-5; no reliable D call. The germline V gene has CDR1 LNHDA and CDR2 SQIVND (reference sequence). The V gene lost 1 base and the J gene lost 3 bases, with 10 bases spanning the gap. This CDR3 is 15 amino acids long. CDR3 DNA: TGTGCCAGTAGTATAGTAAATAATTTCAATCAGCCCCAGCATCTT. Protein product: CASSIVNNFNQPQHL.

Written as DNA, the CDR3 is TGTGCCAGCAGCTCCTTAGGCCCCACTGGGGAAAAACTGTTTTTT. It specifies CASSSLGPTGEKLFF. The genes are TRBV9 and TRBJ1-4; D unclear. This CDR3 has 15 amino acids. With 4 bases removed from V and 8 bases from J, the gap between germline ends came to 18 bases. Germline-derived CDR1 and CDR2 are SGDLS and YYNGEE.

This clonotype was picked up a small number of times. The gene calls are TRBV18 and TRBJ1-1; D perhaps matches TRBD1 (6 bases). V was clipped by 0 bases and J by 2 bases, with 13 bases between them. The germline V gene encodes CDR1 KGHSH and CDR2 LQKENI. The length of the CDR3 is 16 residues. This CDR3 reads CASSPPLQGSNTEAFF. As DNA, the CDR3 is TGTGCCAGCTCACCACCCTTACAGGGAAGTAACACTGAAGCTTTCTTT.

The sample holds many counts of this clonotype. The CDR3 DNA follows: TGTGCCAGCAGTCTAAAGTGGGGAGATGGCTACACCTTC. This sequence encodes CASSLKWGDGYTF. V gene TRBV12-3 or TRBV12-4 combines with J gene TRBJ1-2; no definite D call. CDR3 length: 13 residues. The germline V and J ends were trimmed by 5 bases and 6 bases, with 13 bases remaining between them.

This clonotype was observed at least ten times. The chain recombines TRBV3-1 with TRBJ2-7; 13 nucleotides line up with TRBD2. There are 20 residues in the CDR3. V lost 4 bases and J lost 1; bases outside the gene matches: 16. Germline V CDR1 and CDR2: LGHDT, YNNKEL (reference sequence). The CDR3 region is CASSRGIGLAGAGSSYEQYF. DNA for the CDR3: TGTGCCAGCAGCCGGGGAATTGGACTAGCGGGGGCCGGCTCTTCCTACGAGCAGTACTTC.

V usage is TRBV7-6 and J usage is TRBJ2-5; 8 bases align to TRBD2. Germline CDR1 reads SGHVS; CDR2 reads FNYEAQ. This CDR3 has 15 residues. With 5 bases clipped from V and 5 bases from J, the junction kept 10 bases outside the gene matches. The CDR3 DNA reads TGTGCCAGCAGCGCCTCCGGGACTAGGGCCGAGACCCAGTACTTC. Its protein is CASSASGTRAETQYF.

This clonotype showed up many times. The V call is TRBV6-2 or TRBV6-3, the J call TRBJ2-7; a weak D match, TRBD2 (5 bases). This CDR3 has 13 amino acids. Looked up from germline, CDR1 is MNHEY and CDR2 is SVGEGT. The V end lost 6 bases, the J end lost 7 bases, and 16 bases lay between the germline ends. CDR3 region: CASRPGSGREQYF. DNA of the CDR3: TGTGCCAGCAGGCCGGGATCGGGTCGGGAGCAGTACTTC.

There are many counts of this clonotype. The genes are TRBV12-3 or TRBV12-4 and TRBJ2-6; 7 bases line up with TRBD1. The CDR3 spans 16 residues. V gave up 5 bases and J gave up 3 bases; unmatched junction bases: 7. In DNA form, the CDR3 reads TGTGCCAGCAGTAACTTACAGGGGAGTGGGGCCAACGTCCTGACTTTC. It codes for CASSNLQGSGANVLTF.